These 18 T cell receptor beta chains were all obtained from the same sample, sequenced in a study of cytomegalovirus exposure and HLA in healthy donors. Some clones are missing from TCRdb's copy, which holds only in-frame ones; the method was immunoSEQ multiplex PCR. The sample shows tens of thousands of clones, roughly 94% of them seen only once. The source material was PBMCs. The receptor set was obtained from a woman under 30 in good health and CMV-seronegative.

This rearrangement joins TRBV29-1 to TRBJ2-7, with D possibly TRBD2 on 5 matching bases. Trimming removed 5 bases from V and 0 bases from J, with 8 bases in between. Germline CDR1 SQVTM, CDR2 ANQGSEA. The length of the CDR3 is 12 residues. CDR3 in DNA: TGCAGCGTTATGAGGGACTCCTACGAGCAGTACTTC. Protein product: CSVMRDSYEQYF.

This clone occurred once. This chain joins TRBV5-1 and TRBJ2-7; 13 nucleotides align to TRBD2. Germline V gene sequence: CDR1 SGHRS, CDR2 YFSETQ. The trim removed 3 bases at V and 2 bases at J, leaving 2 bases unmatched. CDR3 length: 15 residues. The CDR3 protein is CASSSGLAGAYEQYF. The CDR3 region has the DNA TGCGCCAGCAGCTCAGGACTAGCGGGGGCCTACGAGCAGTACTTC.

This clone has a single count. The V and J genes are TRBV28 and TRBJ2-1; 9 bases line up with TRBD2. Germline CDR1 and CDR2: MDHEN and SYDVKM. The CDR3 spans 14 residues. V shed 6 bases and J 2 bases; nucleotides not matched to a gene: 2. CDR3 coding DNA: TGTGCCAGCAGGATAGCGGGAGCCTACAATGAGCAGTTCTTC. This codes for CASRIAGAYNEQFF.

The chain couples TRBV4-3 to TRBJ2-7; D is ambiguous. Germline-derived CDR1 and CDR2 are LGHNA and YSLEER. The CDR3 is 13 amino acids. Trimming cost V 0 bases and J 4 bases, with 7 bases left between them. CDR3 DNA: TGCGCCAGCAGCCAAGATTTATTGTACGAGCAGTACTTC. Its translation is CASSQDLLYEQYF.

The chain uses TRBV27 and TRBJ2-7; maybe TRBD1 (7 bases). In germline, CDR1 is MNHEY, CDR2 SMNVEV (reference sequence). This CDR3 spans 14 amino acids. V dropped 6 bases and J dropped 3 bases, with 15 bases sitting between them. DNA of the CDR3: TGTGCCAGCAGCTCAGATCAGGGGGGCTACGAGCAGTACTTC. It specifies CASSSDQGGYEQYF.

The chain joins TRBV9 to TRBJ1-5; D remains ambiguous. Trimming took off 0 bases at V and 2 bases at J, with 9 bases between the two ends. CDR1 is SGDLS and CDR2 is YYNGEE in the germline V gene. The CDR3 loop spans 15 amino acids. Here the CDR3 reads CASSVDSFGNQPQHF. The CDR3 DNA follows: TGTGCCAGCAGCGTAGATAGCTTTGGCAATCAGCCCCAGCATTTT.

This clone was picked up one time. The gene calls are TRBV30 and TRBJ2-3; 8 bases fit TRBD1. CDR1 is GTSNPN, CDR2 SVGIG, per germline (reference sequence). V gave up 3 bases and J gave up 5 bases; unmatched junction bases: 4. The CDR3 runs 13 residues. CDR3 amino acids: CAWRTGAEDTQYF. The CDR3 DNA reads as TGTGCCTGGAGGACAGGGGCCGAAGATACGCAGTATTTT.

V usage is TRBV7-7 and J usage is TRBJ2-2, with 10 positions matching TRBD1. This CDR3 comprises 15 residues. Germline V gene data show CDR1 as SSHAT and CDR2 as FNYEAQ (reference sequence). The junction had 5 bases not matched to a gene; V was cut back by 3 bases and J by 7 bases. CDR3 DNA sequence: TGTGCCAGCAGCTTGATGGGACAGGGGAGCGGGGAGCTGTTTTTT. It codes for CASSLMGQGSGELFF.

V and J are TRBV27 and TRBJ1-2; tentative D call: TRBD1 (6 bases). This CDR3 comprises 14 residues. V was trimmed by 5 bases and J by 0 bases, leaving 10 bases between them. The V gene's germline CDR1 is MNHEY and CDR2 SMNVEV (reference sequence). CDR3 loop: CASSPGTTNYGYTF. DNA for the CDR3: TGTGCCAGCAGTCCAGGGACAACTAACTATGGCTACACCTTC.

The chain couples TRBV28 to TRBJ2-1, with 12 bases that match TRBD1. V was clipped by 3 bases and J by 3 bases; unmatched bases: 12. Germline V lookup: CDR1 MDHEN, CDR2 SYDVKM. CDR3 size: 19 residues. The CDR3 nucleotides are TGTGCCAGCAGTTTGGGGACAGGGGGCCAAGCGGGAGGCTACAATGAGCAGTTCTTC. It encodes CASSLGTGGQAGGYNEQFF.

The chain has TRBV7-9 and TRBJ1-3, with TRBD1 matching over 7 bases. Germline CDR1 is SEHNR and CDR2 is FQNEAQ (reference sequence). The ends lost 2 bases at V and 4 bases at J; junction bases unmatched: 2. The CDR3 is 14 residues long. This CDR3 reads CASSLTGEGNTIYF. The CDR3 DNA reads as TGTGCCAGCAGCTTAACAGGGGAAGGAAACACCATATATTTT. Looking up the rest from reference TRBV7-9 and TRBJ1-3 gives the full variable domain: DTGVSQNPRHKITKRGQNVTFRCDPISEHNRLYWYRQTLGQGPEFLTYFQNEAQLEKSRLLSDRFSAERPKGSFSTLEIQRTEQGDSAMYLCASSLTGEGNTIYFGEGSWLTVV.

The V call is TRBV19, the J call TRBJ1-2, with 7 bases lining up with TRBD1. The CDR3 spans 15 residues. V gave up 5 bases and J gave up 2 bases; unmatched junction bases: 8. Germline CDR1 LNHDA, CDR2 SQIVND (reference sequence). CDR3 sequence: CASSARQGTNYGYTF. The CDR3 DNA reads TGTGCCAGTAGTGCACGACAGGGTACAAACTATGGCTACACCTTC.

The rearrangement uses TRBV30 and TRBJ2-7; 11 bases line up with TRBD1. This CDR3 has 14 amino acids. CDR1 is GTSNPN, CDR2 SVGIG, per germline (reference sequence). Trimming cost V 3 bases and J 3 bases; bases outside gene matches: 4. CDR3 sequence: CAWSGGTGGYEQYF. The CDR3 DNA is TGTGCCTGGAGCGGCGGGACAGGGGGCTACGAGCAGTACTTC. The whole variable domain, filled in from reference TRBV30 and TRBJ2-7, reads SQTIHQWPATLVQPVGSPLSLECTVEGTSNPNLYWYRQAAGRGLQLLFYSVGIGQISSEVPQNLSASRPQDRQFILSSKKLLLSDSGFYLCAWSGGTGGYEQYFGPGTRLTVT.

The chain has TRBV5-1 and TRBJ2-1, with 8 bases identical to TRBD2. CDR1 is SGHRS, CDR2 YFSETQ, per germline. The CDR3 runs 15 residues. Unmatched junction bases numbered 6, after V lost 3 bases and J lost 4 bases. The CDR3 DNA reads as TGCGCCAGCAGCTACCCGGGAGGGGGGTACAATGAGCAGTTCTTC. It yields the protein CASSYPGGGYNEQFF.

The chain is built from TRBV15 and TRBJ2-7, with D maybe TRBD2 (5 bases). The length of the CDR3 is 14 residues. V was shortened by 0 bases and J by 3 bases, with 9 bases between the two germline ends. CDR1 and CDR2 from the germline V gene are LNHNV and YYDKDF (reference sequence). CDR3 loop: CATSRDTGFYEQYF. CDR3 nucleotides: TGTGCCACCAGCAGAGATACGGGATTCTACGAGCAGTACTTC.

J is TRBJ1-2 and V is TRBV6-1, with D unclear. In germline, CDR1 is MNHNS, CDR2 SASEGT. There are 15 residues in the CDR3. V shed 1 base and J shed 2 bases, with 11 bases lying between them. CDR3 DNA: TGTGCCAGCAGTGAAGGGGCAGTTTCCAACTATGGCTACACCTTC. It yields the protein CASSEGAVSNYGYTF.

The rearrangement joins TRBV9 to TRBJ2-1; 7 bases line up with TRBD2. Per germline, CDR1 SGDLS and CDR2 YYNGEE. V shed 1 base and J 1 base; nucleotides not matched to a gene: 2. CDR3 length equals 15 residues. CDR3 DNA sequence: TGTGCCAGCAGCGTAAACGGGGGGTCCTACAATGAGCAGTTCTTC. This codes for CASSVNGGSYNEQFF.

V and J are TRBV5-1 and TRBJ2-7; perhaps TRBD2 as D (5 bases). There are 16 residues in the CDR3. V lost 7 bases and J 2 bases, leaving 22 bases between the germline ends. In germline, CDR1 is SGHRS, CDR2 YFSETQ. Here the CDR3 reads CASRGISSGGPYEQYF. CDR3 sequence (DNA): TGCGCCAGCCGGGGTATCTCGTCGGGCGGACCCTACGAGCAGTACTTC.